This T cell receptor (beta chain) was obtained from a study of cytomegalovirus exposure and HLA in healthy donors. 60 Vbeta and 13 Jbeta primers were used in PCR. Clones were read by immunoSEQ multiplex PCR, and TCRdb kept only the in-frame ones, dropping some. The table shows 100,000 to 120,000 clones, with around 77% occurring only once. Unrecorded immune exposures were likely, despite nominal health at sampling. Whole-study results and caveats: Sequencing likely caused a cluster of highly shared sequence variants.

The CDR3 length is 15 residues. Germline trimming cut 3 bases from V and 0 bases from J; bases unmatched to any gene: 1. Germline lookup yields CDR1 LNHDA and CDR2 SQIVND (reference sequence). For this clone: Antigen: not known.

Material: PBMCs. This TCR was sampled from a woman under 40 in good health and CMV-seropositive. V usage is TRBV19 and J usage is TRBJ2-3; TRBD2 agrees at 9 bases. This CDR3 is CASSMLAGSTDTQYF. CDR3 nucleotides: TGTGCCAGTAGTATGCTAGCGGGAAGCACAGATACGCAGTATTTT.